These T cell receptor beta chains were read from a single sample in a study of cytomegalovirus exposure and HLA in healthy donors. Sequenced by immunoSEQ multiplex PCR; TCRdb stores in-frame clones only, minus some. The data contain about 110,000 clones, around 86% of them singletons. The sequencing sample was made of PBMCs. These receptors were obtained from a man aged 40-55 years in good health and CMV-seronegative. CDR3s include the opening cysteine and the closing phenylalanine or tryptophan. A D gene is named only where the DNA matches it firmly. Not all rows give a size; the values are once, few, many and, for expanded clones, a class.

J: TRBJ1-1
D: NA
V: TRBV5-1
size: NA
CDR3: CASRRDTKSTEAFF
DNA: TGCGCCAGCAGAAGGGACACTAAGAGCACTGAAGCTTTCTTT

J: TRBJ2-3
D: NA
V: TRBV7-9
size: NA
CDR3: CASSSRGASDTQYF
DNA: TGTGCCAGCAGCTCCCGCGGGGCTTCAGATACGCAGTATTTT

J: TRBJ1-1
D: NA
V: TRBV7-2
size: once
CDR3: CASSLGTQNTEAFF
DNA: TGTGCCAGCAGCTTAGGGACACAGAACACTGAAGCTTTCTTT

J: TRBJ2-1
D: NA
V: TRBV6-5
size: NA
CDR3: CASSYTGTNNEQFF
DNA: TGTGCCAGCAGTTACACGGGTACTAACAATGAGCAGTTCTTC

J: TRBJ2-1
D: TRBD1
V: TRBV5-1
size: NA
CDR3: CASSFTGGPYNEQFF
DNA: TGCGCCAGCAGCTTCACAGGGGGGCCCTACAATGAGCAGTTCTTC

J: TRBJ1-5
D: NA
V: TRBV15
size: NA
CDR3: CATSSGGGALRNQPQHF
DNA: TGTGCCACCAGCAGTGGTGGGGGGGCGCTTCGCAATCAGCCCCAGCATTTT

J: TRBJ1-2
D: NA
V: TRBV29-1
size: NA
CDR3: CSVVGPSTMRDTF
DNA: TGCAGCGTTGTAGGTCCAAGCACTATGCGTGACACCTTC

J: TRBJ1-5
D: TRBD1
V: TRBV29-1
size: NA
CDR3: CSVLDRALGPQHF
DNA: TGCAGCGTCCTCGACAGGGCCCTGGGGCCCCAGCATTTT

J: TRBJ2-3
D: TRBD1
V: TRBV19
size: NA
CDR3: CASTPTGRTDTQYF
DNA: TGTGCCAGTACCCCGACAGGGCGCACAGATACGCAGTATTTT

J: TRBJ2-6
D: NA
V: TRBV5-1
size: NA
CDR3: CASSSRVGANVLTF
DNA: TGCGCCAGCAGCTCCAGGGTTGGGGCCAACGTCCTGACTTTC

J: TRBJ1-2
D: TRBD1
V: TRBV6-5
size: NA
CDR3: CASRAGGENYGYTF
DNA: TGTGCCAGCAGGGCAGGGGGTGAAAACTATGGCTACACCTTC

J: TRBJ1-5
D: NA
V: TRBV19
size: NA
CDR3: CASRGANQPQHF
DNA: TGTGCCAGTAGAGGAGCCAATCAGCCCCAGCATTTT

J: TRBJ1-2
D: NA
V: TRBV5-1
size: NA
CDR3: CASSPDPYSYGYTF
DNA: TGCGCCAGCAGCCCGGATCCATACAGCTATGGCTACACCTTC

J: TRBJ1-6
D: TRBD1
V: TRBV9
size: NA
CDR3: CASSPGGDRASPLHF
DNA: TGTGCCAGCAGCCCCGGGGGGGACAGGGCTTCACCCCTCCACTTT

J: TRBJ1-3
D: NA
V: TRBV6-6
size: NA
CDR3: CASSYSTSGNTIYF
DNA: TGTGCCAGCAGTTACTCGACTTCGGGGAACACCATATATTTT

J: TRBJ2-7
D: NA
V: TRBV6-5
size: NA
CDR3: CASSYSWASYEQYF
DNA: TGTGCCAGCAGTTACTCGTGGGCTTCCTACGAGCAGTACTTC

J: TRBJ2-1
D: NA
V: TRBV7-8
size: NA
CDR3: CASSPQGNEQFF
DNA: TGTGCCAGCAGCCCCCAGGGGAATGAGCAGTTCTTC

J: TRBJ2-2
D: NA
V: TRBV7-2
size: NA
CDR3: CASSLGLGGTGELFF
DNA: TGTGCCAGCAGCTTAGGGCTCGGGGGCACCGGGGAGCTGTTTTTT

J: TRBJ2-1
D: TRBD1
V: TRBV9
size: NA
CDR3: CASSVTGTGGWDEQFF
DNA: TGTGCCAGCAGCGTAACCGGGACAGGGGGTTGGGATGAGCAGTTCTTC

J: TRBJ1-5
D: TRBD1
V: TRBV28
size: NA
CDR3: CASEPPGQKGNQPQHF
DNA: TGTGCCAGCGAACCCCCGGGACAGAAGGGCAATCAGCCCCAGCATTTT

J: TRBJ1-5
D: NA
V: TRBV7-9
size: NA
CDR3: CASSPGERGDQPQHF
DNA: TGTGCCAGCAGCCCAGGGGAGCGGGGAGATCAGCCCCAGCATTTT

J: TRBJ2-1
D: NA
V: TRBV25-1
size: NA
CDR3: CASSGRLETYNEQFF
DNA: TGTGCCAGCAGTGGCCGACTAGAGACCTACAATGAGCAGTTCTTC

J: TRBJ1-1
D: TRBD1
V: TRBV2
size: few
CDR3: CASSRDRDPEAFF
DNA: TGTGCCAGCAGTAGGGACAGGGACCCTGAAGCTTTCTTT

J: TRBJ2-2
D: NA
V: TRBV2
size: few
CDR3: CASSVLRHHNTGELFF
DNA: TGTGCCAGCAGCGTCCTCAGACACCATAACACCGGGGAGCTGTTTTTT

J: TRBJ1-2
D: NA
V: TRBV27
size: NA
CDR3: CASSLTPGGYGYTF
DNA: TGTGCCAGCAGTTTAACCCCCGGTGGCTATGGCTACACCTTC

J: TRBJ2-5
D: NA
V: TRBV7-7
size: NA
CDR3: CASSFEGNLETQYF
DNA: TGTGCCAGCAGCTTTGAGGGAAATCTGGAGACCCAGTACTTC

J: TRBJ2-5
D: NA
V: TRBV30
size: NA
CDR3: CAWSVPGRETQYF
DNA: TGTGCCTGGAGTGTACCTGGGAGAGAGACCCAGTACTTC

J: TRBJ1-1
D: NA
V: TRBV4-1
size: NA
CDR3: CASSQGGYRYEAFF
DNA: TGCGCCAGCAGCCAAGGAGGCTATAGGTATGAAGCTTTCTTT

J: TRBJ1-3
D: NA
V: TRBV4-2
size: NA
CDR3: CASSQFDRFSGNTIYF
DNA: TGTGCCAGCAGCCAGTTTGACAGATTCTCTGGAAACACCATATATTTT

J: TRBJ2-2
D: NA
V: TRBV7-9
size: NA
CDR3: CASSLMRQSGELFF
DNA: TGTGCCAGCAGCTTAATGAGACAGTCCGGGGAGCTGTTTTTT

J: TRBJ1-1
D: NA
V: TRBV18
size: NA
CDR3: CASSSKPGDTEAFF
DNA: TGTGCCAGCTCATCCAAACCGGGGGACACTGAAGCTTTCTTT

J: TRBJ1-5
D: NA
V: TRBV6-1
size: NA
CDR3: CASSASGGHNQPQHF
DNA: TGTGCCAGCAGTGCCTCCGGGGGGCACAATCAGCCCCAGCATTTT

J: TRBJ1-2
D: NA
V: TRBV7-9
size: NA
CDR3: CASSPPLLGAGYTF
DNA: TGTGCCAGCAGCCCCCCACTTCTGGGGGCTGGCTACACCTTC

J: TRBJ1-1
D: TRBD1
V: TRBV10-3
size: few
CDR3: CAIRGTGVTEAFF
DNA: TGTGCCATCAGGGGGACAGGGGTCACTGAAGCTTTCTTT

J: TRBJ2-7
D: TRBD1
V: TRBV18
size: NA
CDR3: CASSLTGGQSYEQYF
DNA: TGTGCCAGCTCACTCACAGGGGGTCAGTCCTACGAGCAGTACTTC

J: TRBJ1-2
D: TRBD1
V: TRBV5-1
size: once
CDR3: CASSSLTGRNYGYTF
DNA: TGCGCCAGCAGCTCGTTGACAGGGAGAAACTATGGCTACACCTTC

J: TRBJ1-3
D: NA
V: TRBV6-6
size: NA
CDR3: CASEGAGNTIYF
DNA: TGTGCCAGCGAAGGGGCTGGAAACACCATATATTTT

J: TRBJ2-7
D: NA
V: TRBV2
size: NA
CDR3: CASSGGGVLSYEQYF
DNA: TGTGCCAGCAGTGGCGGAGGGGTCCTCTCCTACGAGCAGTACTTC

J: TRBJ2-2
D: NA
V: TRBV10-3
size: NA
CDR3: CAIRPSGTNTGELFF
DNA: TGTGCCATCAGACCGTCCGGGACAAACACCGGGGAGCTGTTTTTT

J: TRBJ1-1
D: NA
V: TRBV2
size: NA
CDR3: CASSVRANTEAFF
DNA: TGTGCCAGCAGTGTCAGGGCAAACACTGAAGCTTTCTTT